The clone carrying this TCR beta chain has more than one count but fewer than ten. Its specificity is not known. The CDR3 is made up of 15 amino acids. The trim removed 2 bases at V and 3 bases at J, leaving 5 bases unmatched. Germline loops: CDR1 SGHTA, CDR2 FQGNSA. This sample was included in a study of human T cells and chemical hapten exposure. The wider study: Small differences in pooled library volume mainly drove the variation in TCR yields per sample. Study-wide results and caveats: No change in TCRs above 1 in 1000 frequency was produced by DPC sensitization.

TCRdb redid the calling of the RACE reads with MiXCR, one entry per CDR3 protein. Of about 93,000 distinct CDR3 sequences listed, over 8% are singletons. The time point here: healthy volunteer bleed at 2 weeks. Unfractionated whole blood was the source of the extracted total RNA. Sequencing was performed on whole blood. The receptor's source is a female donor in good health. Some clones in this sample may be carry-over from other donors' samples. The gene calls are TRBV7-2 and TRBJ2-3; 7 bases match TRBD2. The CDR3 DNA sequence: TGTGCCAGCAGCTTACTAGCGGCAAGAACAGATACGCAGTATTTT. Amino acids: CASSLLAARTDTQYF.